These T cell receptor beta chains were read from a single sample in a study of shared clonotypes between healthy human individuals. Repertoires were generated with immunoSEQ multiplex PCR, while TCRdb's copy carries only in-frame clones and drops some. The table lists around 2.5 million clones, 80% to 95% of them singletons. Input material: naive CD4+ T cells from PBMCs. Every receptor here comes from a man younger than 30 in good health. Some clones in this sample may be carry-over from other donors' samples. CDR3s include the opening cysteine and the closing phenylalanine or tryptophan. Each record gives: D gene, V gene, clone size, J gene, CDR3 protein, CDR3 DNA. A D gene is named only where the DNA matches it firmly. Clone size appears in some rows only: once, few, many, or a class for an expanded clone.

NA	TRBV30	few	TRBJ1-1	CAWSVRLGTEAFF	TGTGCCTGGAGTGTACGGCTGGGAACTGAAGCTTTCTTT
NA	TRBV29-1	NA	TRBJ2-7	CSVGGRTASYEQYF	TGCAGCGTTGGAGGCAGGACAGCCTCCTACGAGCAGTACTTC
TRBD1	TRBV28	NA	TRBJ2-7	CASTRGGTGEQYF	TGTGCCAGCACCCGTGGGGGGACAGGGGAGCAGTACTTC
NA	TRBV10-3	NA	TRBJ2-5	CAISPQGSQETQYF	TGTGCCATCAGTCCTCAGGGGTCCCAAGAGACCCAGTACTTC
NA	TRBV9	NA	TRBJ2-3	CASSPRRDTQYF	TGTGCCAGCAGCCCAAGGAGGGATACGCAGTATTTT
TRBD1	TRBV11-2	NA	TRBJ1-5	CASSSTGDQPQHF	TGTGCCAGCAGCTCGACAGGGGATCAGCCCCAGCATTTT
TRBD1	TRBV5-4	once	TRBJ2-2	CASSPEPGQGAQGELFF	TGTGCCAGCAGTCCCGAGCCGGGACAGGGGGCGCAGGGGGAGCTGTTTTTT
NA	TRBV5-6	NA	TRBJ1-1	CASSLVGRGPRAEAFF	TGTGCCAGCAGCTTGGTCGGCCGGGGGCCTAGGGCTGAAGCTTTCTTT
NA	TRBV29-1	NA	TRBJ1-2	CSGGPRGFGYTF	TGCAGCGGGGGACCTCGGGGCTTTGGCTACACCTTC
NA	TRBV11-2	NA	TRBJ2-5	CASSLVTGVETQYF	TGTGCCAGCAGCTTAGTTACTGGGGTCGAGACCCAGTACTTC
NA	TRBV19	NA	TRBJ2-1	CASSGGKDRLSYNEQFF	TGTGCCAGTAGTGGGGGGAAGGACAGACTCTCCTACAATGAGCAGTTCTTC
TRBD1	TRBV5-1	NA	TRBJ1-1	CASSFDRGVNTEAFF	TGCGCCAGCAGCTTCGACAGGGGGGTGAACACTGAAGCTTTCTTT
NA	TRBV19	NA	TRBJ2-7	CASSGYYEQYF	TGTGCCAGTAGTGGGTATTACGAGCAGTACTTC
TRBD1	TRBV7-2	NA	TRBJ2-1	CASSYDRGHEQFF	TGTGCCAGCAGCTATGACAGGGGGCATGAGCAGTTCTTC
NA	TRBV7-2	once	TRBJ2-5	CASSNVLETQYF	TGTGCCAGCAGTAACGTCCTAGAGACCCAGTACTTC
NA	TRBV4-2	NA	TRBJ1-4	CASSPSLGLYNEKLFF	TGTGCCAGCAGCCCCTCGTTGGGCCTATATAATGAAAAACTGTTTTTT
NA	TRBV5-1	NA	TRBJ2-1	CASTQNTNNEQFF	TGCGCCAGCACGCAGAATACAAACAATGAGCAGTTCTTC
NA	TRBV28	NA	TRBJ1-4	CASKTGQYNEKLFF	TGTGCCAGCAAAACCGGACAGTATAATGAAAAACTGTTTTTT
NA	TRBV7-8	NA	TRBJ2-7	CASSLERAYSYEQYF	TGTGCCAGCAGCTTAGAAAGGGCCTACTCCTACGAGCAGTACTTC
NA	TRBV5-1	NA	TRBJ2-1	CASSSRSGQGSNEQFF	TGCGCCAGCAGCTCACGAAGTGGGCAGGGGTCCAATGAGCAGTTCTTC
NA	TRBV5-8	NA	TRBJ1-5	CASSSGTQNQPQHF	TGTGCCAGCAGCTCCGGGACCCAGAATCAGCCCCAGCATTTT
NA	TRBV4-1	NA	TRBJ2-7	CASSQDAATRSYEQYF	TGCGCCAGCAGCCAAGATGCGGCTACCCGATCCTACGAGCAGTACTTC
NA	TRBV27	NA	TRBJ1-5	CASTRGGGNQPQHF	TGTGCCAGCACCCGGGGGGGTGGCAATCAGCCCCAGCATTTT
NA	TRBV28	NA	TRBJ1-1	CASSPPGGAWNTEAFF	TGTGCCAGCAGTCCCCCCGGAGGGGCCTGGAACACTGAAGCTTTCTTT
TRBD2	TRBV30	NA	TRBJ2-7	CAWSGGREGEQYF	TGTGCCTGGAGTGGCGGGAGGGAAGGCGAGCAGTACTTC
TRBD1	TRBV27	NA	TRBJ2-5	CASSLSGTGGVWETQYF	TGTGCCAGCAGTTTATCGGGGACAGGGGGCGTATGGGAGACCCAGTACTTC
NA	TRBV10-3	NA	TRBJ1-1	CAISDLNTEAFF	TGTGCCATCAGTGACCTGAACACTGAAGCTTTCTTT
TRBD1	TRBV30	NA	TRBJ2-2	CAWSVQGAPTGELFF	TGTGCCTGGAGTGTACAGGGGGCGCCCACCGGGGAGCTGTTTTTT
NA	TRBV14	NA	TRBJ2-7	CASSQAGSLSYEQYF	TGTGCCAGCAGCCAAGCAGGGTCCCTCTCCTACGAGCAGTACTTC
TRBD1	TRBV10-1	once	TRBJ1-5	CASSTRTGMSNQPQHF	TGCGCCAGCAGTACAAGGACAGGGATGAGCAATCAGCCCCAGCATTTT
TRBD1	TRBV6-5	NA	TRBJ1-4	CASSYYRGPTNEKLFF	TGTGCCAGCAGTTACTACAGGGGGCCCACTAATGAAAAACTGTTTTTT
TRBD1	TRBV5-6	NA	TRBJ1-1	CASSGDREFSAEAFF	TGTGCCAGCAGCGGTGACAGGGAATTTAGCGCTGAAGCTTTCTTT
NA	TRBV14	NA	TRBJ2-6	CASSQALPGANVLTF	TGTGCCAGCAGCCAAGCCCTGCCCGGGGCCAACGTCCTGACTTTC
NA	TRBV5-1	NA	TRBJ2-7	CASSWGQGTAYEQYF	TGCGCCAGCAGCTGGGGCCAAGGGACGGCCTACGAGCAGTACTTC
NA	TRBV5-1	NA	TRBJ2-7	CASSLDSDEQYF	TGCGCCAGCAGCTTGGACAGCGACGAGCAGTACTTC
NA	TRBV11-3	NA	TRBJ2-3	CASSLDLRASQYF	TGTGCCAGCAGCTTAGATCTTAGGGCCTCGCAGTATTTT
NA	TRBV10-3	NA	TRBJ2-7	CAIRREKATYEQYF	TGTGCCATCAGGAGGGAAAAAGCAACCTACGAGCAGTACTTC
TRBD1	TRBV6-1	NA	TRBJ2-7	CASGDRGRGYEQYF	TGTGCCAGTGGGGACAGGGGGCGCGGGTACGAGCAGTACTTC
TRBD2	TRBV27	NA	TRBJ2-1	CASSPPRGRWNEQFF	TGTGCCAGCAGTCCTCCCCGCGGGAGGTGGAATGAGCAGTTCTTC
NA	TRBV5-1	NA	TRBJ2-3	CASSPAGTDTQYF	TGCGCCAGCAGCCCGGCGGGTACAGATACGCAGTATTTT
NA	TRBV6-1	NA	TRBJ1-4	CASHTLSTNEKLFF	TGTGCCAGCCACACACTCAGCACGAATGAAAAACTGTTTTTT
NA	TRBV5-1	NA	TRBJ2-1	CASSLAGTRNEQFF	TGCGCCAGCAGCTTGGCCGGGACTCGGAATGAGCAGTTCTTC
TRBD1	TRBV10-3	few	TRBJ1-1	CAISEDRTGEKAFF	TGTGCCATCAGTGAGGATAGGACAGGGGAAAAAGCTTTCTTT
TRBD2	TRBV28	NA	TRBJ2-1	CASIAGGSGTLYNEQFF	TGTGCCAGCATCGCCGGGGGTAGCGGGACCCTGTACAATGAGCAGTTCTTC
NA	TRBV28	NA	TRBJ1-6	CASSLGSSPLHF	TGTGCCAGCAGTTTAGGAAGCTCACCCCTCCACTTT
TRBD2	TRBV7-6	NA	TRBJ2-1	CASSPSGNSYNEQFF	TGTGCCAGCAGCCCCAGCGGGAACTCGTACAATGAGCAGTTCTTC
TRBD1	TRBV28	NA	TRBJ1-2	CASSSTGTGEGGYTF	TGTGCCAGCAGTTCCACCGGGACAGGGGAAGGAGGCTACACCTTC
TRBD1	TRBV15	NA	TRBJ1-5	CATSRVPGGKQPQHF	TGTGCCACCAGCAGAGTCCCAGGGGGCAAGCAGCCCCAGCATTTT
NA	TRBV28	NA	TRBJ2-2	CASSFRQGYTGELFF	TGTGCCAGCAGTTTCAGGCAGGGCTACACCGGGGAGCTGTTTTTT
NA	TRBV10-3	NA	TRBJ2-7	CAISDLALSSYEQYF	TGTGCCATCAGCGACCTAGCGCTTAGCTCCTACGAGCAGTACTTC
NA	TRBV5-1	NA	TRBJ1-1	CASSLLGRGSEAFF	TGCGCCAGCAGCTTGCTTGGACGGGGGTCTGAAGCTTTCTTT
NA	TRBV6-1	NA	TRBJ1-5	CASRGGSSQPQHF	TGTGCCAGCAGGGGGGGTAGTAGTCAGCCCCAGCATTTT
NA	TRBV6-1	NA	TRBJ2-4	CASSGGEKIQYF	TGTGCCAGCAGTGGAGGAGAGAAGATTCAGTACTTC
TRBD2	TRBV7-3	once	TRBJ2-1	CASSLGVAGGLGEQFF	TGTGCCAGCAGCTTAGGAGTAGCGGGAGGGCTAGGAGAGCAGTTCTTC
NA	TRBV28	NA	TRBJ2-7	CASSLPLPGTDYEQYF	TGTGCCAGCAGTTTACCCCTCCCAGGGACCGACTACGAGCAGTACTTC